The rows below give T cell receptor beta chains drawn from one sample of a study of early T cells in non-severe SARS-CoV-2 infection. TCRdb reprocessed the 5' RACE reads with MiXCR, giving one entry per CDR3 protein. The repertoire holds some 49,000 distinct CDR3 sequences, over 7% seen once, with around 4.4% in the top ten. Input material: whole blood. Receptors originate from an adult who was a healthcare worker with PCR-confirmed SARS-CoV-2 infection or an uninfected control (not recorded which). CDR3s include the opening cysteine and the closing phenylalanine or tryptophan. The order of the fields is CDR3 length, V gene, clone size, D gene, J gene, CDR3 DNA, CDR3 protein. A D gene is named only where the DNA matches it firmly. Where a row states a size, it is once, few, many or the class of an expanded clone; other rows omit it.

12	TRBV6-5	NA	NA	TRBJ2-7	TGTGCCAGCCGGGCAGGGGCCTACGAGCAGTACTTC	CASRAGAYEQYF
17	TRBV9	NA	NA	TRBJ2-1	TGTGCCAGCAGCGTGTCCTTTTTGGGCCCCTCCTACAATGAGCAGTTCTTC	CASSVSFLGPSYNEQFF
15	TRBV5-1	NA	TRBD2	TRBJ2-7	TGCGCCAGCAGCTTGGTAGCGGGAGGGTTTGGGGAGCAGTACTTC	CASSLVAGGFGEQYF
13	TRBV6-5	many	NA	TRBJ2-1	TGTGCCAGCAGCTCACGACTTGGGGATGAGCAGTTCTTC	CASSSRLGDEQFF
14	TRBV5-5	few	NA	TRBJ1-1	TGTGCCAGCAGCTTCTTCCTGAGGGACACTGAAGCTTTCTTT	CASSFFLRDTEAFF
16	TRBV11-2	few	TRBD2	TRBJ2-7	TGTGCCAGCAGAGCGGGTTGGCGGGGGAGCTCCTACGAGCAGTACTTC	CASRAGWRGSSYEQYF
16	TRBV12-3/TRBV12-4	many	NA	TRBJ1-2	TGTGCCAGCAGTCCGGGACGGAGAACTATTAACTATGGCTACACCTTC	CASSPGRRTINYGYTF
13	TRBV12-3/TRBV12-4	many	NA	TRBJ2-1	TGTGCCAGCACCAACTACGATTACAATGAGCAGTTCTTC	CASTNYDYNEQFF
14	TRBV14	many	NA	TRBJ2-1	TGTGCCAGCAGCGTCAGACAAACCTACAATGAGCAGTTCTTC	CASSVRQTYNEQFF
14	TRBV20-1	many	NA	TRBJ1-6	TGCAGTGCGGTATCTGGAAGTGATAATTCACCCCTCCACTTT	CSAVSGSDNSPLHF
15	TRBV14	NA	NA	TRBJ1-1	TGTGCCAGCAGCCGCGGCAGGGCCTCAAAACGGGAAGCTTTCTTT	CASSRGRASKREAFF
13	TRBV10-2	many	NA	TRBJ2-1	TGCGCCAGCAGTGAGACAGAGTACAATGAGCAGTTCTTC	CASSETEYNEQFF
12	TRBV2	NA	NA	TRBJ1-2	TGTGCCAGCACGGCCGGACCCTATGGCTACACCTTC	CASTAGPYGYTF
14	TRBV3-1	NA	NA	TRBJ1-1	TGTGCCAGCAGCCCCCCTAAGATAAACACTGAAGCTTTCTTT	CASSPPKINTEAFF
14	TRBV28	few	TRBD2	TRBJ2-6	TGTGCCAGCAGCGGGAGGGCTGGGGCCAACGTCCTGACTTTC	CASSGRAGANVLTF
11	TRBV6-6	few	NA	TRBJ2-2	TGTGCCAGCAGCCCCGCCGGGGAGCTGTTTTTT	CASSPAGELFF
15	TRBV5-1	many	TRBD1	TRBJ2-7	TGCGCCAGCAGCGGCGGGACAGGGCAAGCTCACGAGCAGTACTTC	CASSGGTGQAHEQYF
14	TRBV10-1	few	NA	TRBJ1-1	TGCGCCAGCAGCGTAGGAATGGGTCCCACTGAAGCTTTCTTT	CASSVGMGPTEAFF
15	TRBV28	few	NA	TRBJ2-3	TGTGCCAGCAGTCCAAGAATAGATGGGACAGATACGCAGTATTTT	CASSPRIDGTDTQYF
16	TRBV28	many	NA	TRBJ2-1	TGTGCCAGCAGTTCCAGGGGCGGGAGCTCCTACAATGAGCAGTTCTTC	CASSSRGGSSYNEQFF
17	TRBV28	few	TRBD2	TRBJ2-3	TGTGCCAGCAGCCTTTGGGGAGCGGGAGGTCCCACAGATACGCAGTATTTT	CASSLWGAGGPTDTQYF
14	TRBV3-1	NA	NA	TRBJ2-1	TGTGCCAGCAGCCAAAATGGGATCTACAATGAGCAGTTCTTC	CASSQNGIYNEQFF
15	TRBV6-5	few	NA	TRBJ2-7	TGTGCCAGCAGTTACTCAGCTAACGCTCCCTACGAGCAGTACTTC	CASSYSANAPYEQYF
15	TRBV7-6	few	NA	TRBJ2-2	TGTGCCAGCAGCTCGAGAGGACAGTACACCGGGGAGCTGTTTTTT	CASSSRGQYTGELFF
14	TRBV5-1	few	NA	TRBJ2-7	TGCGCCAGCAGCAAGGACAGCAGCTCCTACGAGCAGTACTTC	CASSKDSSSYEQYF
14	TRBV5-1	NA	NA	TRBJ1-1	TGCGCCAGCAGCTTGGACGGACGGTCCACTGAAGCTTTCTTT	CASSLDGRSTEAFF
14	TRBV5-6	NA	TRBD2	TRBJ2-1	TGTGCCAGCAGCTTGGGGCTAGCGGCCCATGAGCAGTTCTTC	CASSLGLAAHEQFF
14	TRBV20-1	NA	TRBD1	TRBJ1-6	TGCAGTGCTCCGGGACAGGGGGGTAATTCACCCCTCCACTTT	CSAPGQGGNSPLHF
15	TRBV9	NA	NA	TRBJ2-6	TGTGCCAGCAGCGTAGGGACCTCAGGGGCCAACGTCCTGACTTTC	CASSVGTSGANVLTF